This T cell receptor (beta chain) emerged from a study of cytomegalovirus exposure and HLA in healthy donors. PCR primers comprised 60 Vbeta and 13 Jbeta primers. Original methodology: A follow-up analysis tallied 60 million to 85 million unique TCR beta chains, about 11 million shared. Produced via immunoSEQ multiplex PCR; TCRdb's table is partial and in-frame only. The V and J calls and the clone size are those of that table, but D and trimming were determined from the DNA. The sample has about 58,000 clones. Notes on this clone: Its antigen remains unidentified.

The CDR3 contains 16 residues. Germline CDR1 SEHNR, CDR2 FQNEAQ (reference sequence). With 4 bases removed from V and 3 bases from J, the gap between germline ends came to 15 bases. Notes on the study in general: It was shown in a later analysis that HLA-associated TCR beta chains were more clonally expanded than other, equally common chains. TCR beta sequences numbering more than 15,000 were associated with HLA alleles at 0.05 false discovery rate in a later analysis.

The sequencing sample was made of PBMCs. The sequence derives from a woman under 30 in good health and CMV-seronegative. V usage is TRBV7-9 and J usage is TRBJ1-4; the D is unclear. CDR3 sequence reads: CASSSGLTWANEKLFF. Here the CDR3 DNA reads TGTGCCAGCAGCTCTGGACTGACATGGGCTAATGAAAAACTGTTTTTT.